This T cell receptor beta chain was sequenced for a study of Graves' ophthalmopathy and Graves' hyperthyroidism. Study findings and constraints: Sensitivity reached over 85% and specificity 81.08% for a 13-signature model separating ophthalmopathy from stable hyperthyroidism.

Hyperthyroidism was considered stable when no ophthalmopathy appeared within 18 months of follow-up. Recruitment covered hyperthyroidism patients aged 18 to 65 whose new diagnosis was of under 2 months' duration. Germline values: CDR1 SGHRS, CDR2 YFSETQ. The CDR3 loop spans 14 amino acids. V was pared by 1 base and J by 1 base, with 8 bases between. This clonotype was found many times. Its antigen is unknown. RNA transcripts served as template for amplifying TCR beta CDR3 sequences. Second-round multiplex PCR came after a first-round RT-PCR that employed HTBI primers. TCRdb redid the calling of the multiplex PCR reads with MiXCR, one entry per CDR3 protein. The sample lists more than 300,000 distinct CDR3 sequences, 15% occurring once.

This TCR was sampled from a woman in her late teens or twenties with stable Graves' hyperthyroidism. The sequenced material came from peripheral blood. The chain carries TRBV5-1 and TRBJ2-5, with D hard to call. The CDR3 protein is CASSLIGIQETQYF. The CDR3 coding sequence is TGCGCCAGCAGCTTGATAGGTATCCAAGAGACCCAGTACTTC.